These 15 T cell receptor beta chains were all obtained from the same sample, sequenced in a study of blood T cells in healthy people across ages. Through a sample-barcoded 5' primer and a J-beta primer mix, a second PCR was run for 7 to 11 cycles. TCRdb re-derived calls from the 5' RACE reads in MiXCR, one entry per CDR3 protein. The table lists around 700,000 distinct CDR3 sequences, roughly 25% of them singletons, with 9% to 9.5% in the top ten. These data are also associated with another study on T cells of mothers and their children.

The sequenced sample was blood. Receptor source: a boy between 10 and 17 years old in good health.

The sample holds a few counts of this clonotype. This chain links TRBV12-3 or TRBV12-4 with TRBJ1-6; 11 bases line up with TRBD1. The CDR3 loop spans 15 amino acids. Germline trimming cut 6 bases from V and 11 bases from J; bases unmatched to any gene: 9. CDR3 region: CASSHRDRGYPPLHF. CDR3 nucleotide sequence: TGTGCCAGCAGCCACCGGGACAGGGGGTACCCACCCCTCCACTTT.

This clonotype appeared a few times. The chain is built from TRBV7-3 and TRBJ2-7; D not resolved. The germline gives CDR1 SGHTA, CDR2 FQGTGA. Trimming shortened V by 5 bases and J by 3 bases, and 17 bases separated the two germline ends. This CDR3 has 15 amino acids. CDR3 protein: CASSREPNAGYEQYF. CDR3 bases: TGTGCCAGCAGCCGTGAGCCCAACGCAGGCTACGAGCAGTACTTC.

This clonotype turned up a few times. The chain combines TRBV18 with TRBJ1-1; D is undetermined. The V end was cut by 4 bases, the J end by 3 bases, with 9 bases between. The CDR3 totals 13 residues. CDR1 and CDR2 (germline): KGHSH, LQKENI. The CDR3 sequence: CASSLDLYTEAFF. The CDR3 DNA follows: TGTGCCAGCTCACTAGACCTGTACACTGAAGCTTTCTTT. The variable domain in full, completed from reference TRBV18 and TRBJ1-1, reads NAGVMQNPRHLVRRRGQEARLRCSPMKGHSHVYWYRQLPEEGLKFMVYLQKENIIDESGMPKERFSAEFPKEGPSILRIQQVVRGDSAAYFCASSLDLYTEAFFGQGTRLTVV.

The rearrangement uses TRBV28 and TRBJ2-5; a weak D match, TRBD2 (5 bases). In germline, CDR1 is MDHEN, CDR2 SYDVKM. The CDR3 extends over 16 amino acids. The V and J ends lost 3 bases and 2 bases respectively, with 16 bases between them. CDR3 amino acids: CASSFSPRALQETQYF. The CDR3 nucleotides are TGTGCCAGCAGTTTCTCGCCGAGGGCTTTACAAGAGACCCAGTACTTC.

In this sample, this clonotype turned up a few times. The V gene is TRBV7-4, the J gene TRBJ2-7; D not resolved. The ends were cut back, 5 bases at V and 4 bases at J, with 18 bases in the middle. CDR1 and CDR2 (germline): SGHVT, SQSDAQ. The CDR3 length is 15 residues. The CDR3 is CASSLERGYGYEQYF. The CDR3 DNA reads TGTGCCAGCAGCCTAGAGCGTGGGTACGGGTACGAGCAGTACTTC.

DNA of the CDR3: TGTGCCACCAGCTTAAACAGGGGGTATGGCTACACCTTC. Translating gives CATSLNRGYGYTF. J is TRBJ1-2 and V is TRBV15; TRBD1 agrees at 8 bases. Germline CDR1 LNHNV, CDR2 YYDKDF (reference sequence). The CDR3 is 13 residues long. V was clipped by 5 bases and J by 5 bases; unmatched bases: 4.

This chain uses TRBV20-1 with TRBJ2-5; D not resolved. CDR1 DFQATT and CDR2 SNEGSKA come from the germline V gene (reference sequence). The CDR3 runs 14 residues. The ends were cut back, 3 bases at V and 5 bases at J, with 16 bases in the middle. The CDR3 is CSASLDGLVETQYF. CDR3 sequence (DNA): TGCAGTGCTAGTCTCGACGGGCTTGTCGAGACCCAGTACTTC.

The chain links TRBV12-3 or TRBV12-4 to TRBJ2-3, with 7 bases aligning to TRBD2. The CDR3 has 15 residues. Trimming took 6 bases from V and 0 from J; bases not matched to a gene: 6. The CDR3 DNA follows: TGTGCCAGCAGCCGAGCGGGATACAGCACAGATACGCAGTATTTT. It encodes CASSRAGYSTDTQYF.

This clonotype came up a few times. The V gene is TRBV11-2, the J gene TRBJ2-5, with D maybe TRBD2 (6 bases). The DNA end is a closer match to TRBJ2-7, so the J assignment may be wrong. The CDR3 is 15 amino acids. Germline V gene lookup returns CDR1 SGHAT and CDR2 FQNNGV. CDR3 region: CASSLGAGRTYEQYF. Here the CDR3 DNA reads TGTGCCAGCAGCTTAGGGGCGGGACGAACCTACGAGCAGTACTTC.

This clonotype was seen a handful of times. The chain has TRBV6-2 or TRBV6-3 and TRBJ2-2, with D perhaps given as TRBD1 or TRBD2 (6 bases each). Germline V gene lookup returns CDR1 MNHEY and CDR2 SVGEGT. Trimming stripped 4 bases from V and 5 bases from J, with 14 bases between. The CDR3 runs 15 residues. This CDR3 reads CASSSRQAGTGELFF. The CDR3 nucleotides read TGTGCCAGCAGTTCGCGACAGGCGGGGACCGGGGAGCTGTTTTTT.

This clonotype was picked up a small number of times. The rearrangement links TRBV24-1 to TRBJ2-1, with 8 bases aligning to TRBD2. The V gene's germline CDR1 is KGHDR and CDR2 SFDVKD. The junction had 11 bases not matched to a gene; V was cut back by 7 bases and J by 1 base. The CDR3 covers 17 residues. CDR3 bases: TGTGCCACCAGGCAGGGCGCGGGGGGCGGATCCTACAATGAGCAGTTCTTC. Translated, it gives CATRQGAGGGSYNEQFF.

This rearrangement joins TRBV7-9 to TRBJ2-1; 13 bases are a match to TRBD2. The CDR3 has 16 amino acids. The V gene end was trimmed by 6 bases and the J gene end by 5 bases; junction bases not matched to a gene: 7. Germline CDR1 and CDR2: SEHNR and FQNEAQ (reference sequence). The CDR3 nucleotides read TGTGCCAGCAGTTCGACTAGCGGGAGGTTCAACAATGAGCAGTTCTTC. Protein sequence: CASSSTSGRFNNEQFF.

The genes are TRBV20-1 and TRBJ2-5; the match to TRBD1 covers 7 bases. Losses at the gene ends were 7 bases for V and 5 bases for J; bases not matched to a gene: 22. The V gene's germline CDR1 is DFQATT and CDR2 SNEGSKA (reference sequence). The CDR3 consists of 17 residues. The CDR3 nucleotides are TGCAGTGTTTTGGTGGGGTCTCGACAGGGAGTTTTGGAGACCCAGTACTTC. Protein product: CSVLVGSRQGVLETQYF.

This chain joins TRBV29-1 and TRBJ2-5, with D hard to call. Per germline, CDR1 SQVTM and CDR2 ANQGSEA. The CDR3 runs 14 residues. The V gene lost 0 bases and the J gene lost 1 base, with 9 bases spanning the gap. Here the CDR3 reads CSVEDHRVQETQYF. The CDR3 DNA follows: TGCAGCGTTGAAGATCACAGAGTCCAAGAGACCCAGTACTTC.

The chain joins TRBV9 to TRBJ2-1; D may match TRBD1 or TRBD2 (6 bases each). Germline assignment: CDR1 SGDLS and CDR2 YYNGEE. The CDR3 is 14 residues long. The V end lost 4 bases, the J end lost 8 bases, and 16 bases lay between the germline ends. CDR3 in DNA: TGTGCCAGCAGCCCTTGGGTCGGGGGCGATGAGCAGTTCTTC. The encoded protein is CASSPWVGGDEQFF.